Below, 17 T cell receptor beta chains from the same sample are listed, as sequenced in a study of neurological immune-mediated disorders. One entry per CDR3 protein results from TCRdb running MiXCR on the 5' RACE reads. The sample contains about 55,000 distinct CDR3 sequences, over 3.5% of which appear only once. Sequencing was carried out using PBMCs. These receptors all come from a man aged 55 to 70 with multiple sclerosis.

This chain uses TRBV29-1 with TRBJ1-5; no firm D call. The V gene lost 5 bases and the J gene lost 3 bases, with 11 bases spanning the gap. The CDR3 runs to 13 residues. Looked up from germline, CDR1 is SQVTM and CDR2 is ANQGSEA. In DNA, the CDR3 is TGCAGCGTTCAGGAGAATAACAATCAGCCCCAGCATTTT. Translated: CSVQENNNQPQHF.

Ten or more counts support this clonotype. The chain combines TRBV5-5 with TRBJ2-7; tentatively, D is TRBD1 (6 bases). V lost 7 bases, J lost 3 bases, and 14 bases lay in between. The CDR3 consists of 13 residues. From germline, CDR1 is SGHKS and CDR2 YYEKEE (reference sequence). DNA of the CDR3: TGTGCCAGCTGCACCTCAGGGGACTACGAGCAGTACTTC. Its translation is CASCTSGDYEQYF.

This clonotype appeared many times. This chain uses TRBV7-6 with TRBJ1-5; a possible D gene is TRBD1 (5 bases). Trimming pared 5 bases from V and 10 bases from J, leaving 15 bases between. Germline assignment: CDR1 SGHVS and CDR2 FNYEAQ. The CDR3 extends over 13 amino acids. The CDR3 sequence is CASSLGWGKPQHF. The CDR3 DNA reads as TGTGCCAGCAGCCTGGGGTGGGGGAAACCCCAGCATTTT. Using reference TRBV7-6 and TRBJ1-5 for the parts outside the CDR3, the full variable domain is GAGVSQSPRYKVTKRGQDVALRCDPISGHVSLYWYRQALGQGPEFLTYFNYEAQQDKSGLPNDRFSAERPEGSISTLTIQRTEQRDSAMYRCASSLGWGKPQHFGDGTRLSIL.

A note on this clonotype: A much larger clone differs from this one at a single base, so this may be a read error. V and J are TRBV5-1 and TRBJ1-1, with D tentatively TRBD1 (5 bases). The germline CDR1 and CDR2 sequences are SGHRS and YFSETQ. The CDR3 contains 15 residues. Written as DNA, the CDR3 is TGCGCCAGCAGTTATGGCACAGGAAGGGGCACTGAAGCTGTCTTT. This translates into CASSYGTGRGTEAVF.

This clonotype occurred many times. This chain joins TRBV18 and TRBJ2-3; D gene ambiguous. Germline V gene sequence: CDR1 KGHSH, CDR2 LQKENI. This CDR3 has 12 residues. V was pared by 6 bases and J by 4 bases, with 8 bases between. CDR3 in amino acids: CASSPIPDTQYF. The CDR3 DNA sequence: TGTGCCAGCTCTCCCATCCCAGATACGCAGTATTTT.

This clonotype was counted at least ten times. The chain links TRBV7-8 to TRBJ2-7; 10 bases fit TRBD2. The CDR3 spans 15 residues. CDR1 SGHVS and CDR2 FQNEAQ come from the germline V gene. With 5 bases clipped from V and 0 bases from J, the junction kept 4 bases outside the gene matches. This CDR3 reads CASSALAGGSYEQYF. CDR3 nucleotide sequence: TGTGCCAGCAGCGCCTTAGCGGGGGGCTCCTACGAGCAGTACTTC.

This clonotype was seen many times. The rearrangement links TRBV9 to TRBJ1-1; D might be TRBD1 (6 bases). CDR1 is SGDLS and CDR2 is YYNGEE in the germline V gene. There are 14 residues in the CDR3. V gave up 2 bases and J gave up 6 bases, with 14 bases separating them. CDR3 in DNA: TGTGCCAGCAGCGTGGGGACATCCCGTGCTGAAGCTTTCTTT. This translates into CASSVGTSRAEAFF.

This clonotype was counted ten times or more. The chain carries TRBV7-8 and TRBJ2-7; 13 positions agree with TRBD2. The germline CDR1 and CDR2 sequences are SGHVS and FQNEAQ. V lost 3 bases and J lost 4; bases outside the gene matches: 6. CDR3 size: 16 residues. In DNA form, the CDR3 reads TGTGCCAGCAGCTTTTCGGGACTAGCGGGAATGTACGAGCAGTACTTC. It specifies CASSFSGLAGMYEQYF. Complete variable domain (other parts from reference TRBV7-8 and TRBJ2-7): GAGVSQSPRYKVAKRGQDVALRCDPISGHVSLFWYQQALGQGPEFLTYFQNEAQLDKSGLPSDRFFAERPEGSVSTLKIQRTQQEDSAVYLCASSFSGLAGMYEQYFGPGTRLTVT.

The sample holds many counts of this clonotype. The chain has TRBV10-3 and TRBJ2-7, with D possibly TRBD1 on 6 matching bases. V was clipped by 10 bases and J by 7 bases, with 20 bases between them. This CDR3 is built from 13 residues. Germline CDR1 and CDR2: ENHRY and SYGVKD. This CDR3 reads CANRRDTAFEQYF. In DNA form, the CDR3 reads TGTGCCAACCGCCGGGACACCGCTTTTGAGCAGTACTTC.

This clonotype was seen at least ten times. Here the CDR3 DNA reads TGTGCCACCAGCAAGAACGGACAAGAGACCCAGTACTTC. Translated: CATSKNGQETQYF. V and J are TRBV15 and TRBJ2-5; no definite D call. The CDR3 covers 13 residues. The germline CDR1 and CDR2 sequences are LNHNV and YYDKDF (reference sequence). V shed 4 bases and J shed 2 bases, with 8 bases lying between them. Full variable domain (outside the CDR3, taken from reference TRBV15 and TRBJ2-5): DAMVIQNPRYQVTQFGKPVTLSCSQTLNHNVMYWYQQKSSQAPKLLFHYYDKDFNNEADTPDNFQSRRPNTSFCFLDIRSPGLGDTAMYLCATSKNGQETQYFGPGTRLLVL.

The rearrangement joins TRBV20-1 to TRBJ2-1; 9 bases match TRBD2. Germline V gives CDR1 DFQATT, CDR2 SNEGSKA (reference sequence). The V and J ends lost 6 bases and 7 bases, in that order; junction bases with no gene match: 10. The CDR3 length is 14 residues. Here the CDR3 reads CSARAGGKKNEQFF. Written as DNA, the CDR3 is TGCAGTGCGCGTGCGGGGGGGAAAAAAAATGAGCAGTTCTTC.

This clonotype was recorded a few times. This could be a read error, since a much larger clone is one nucleotide away. The chain links TRBV20-1 to TRBJ2-3, with D maybe TRBD2 (5 bases). In germline, CDR1 is DFQATT, CDR2 SNEGSKA (reference sequence). The CDR3 extends over 13 amino acids. The ends were cut back, 7 bases at V and 5 bases at J, with 16 bases in the middle. The CDR3 is CSDSRAGGDTQYF. The CDR3 DNA is TGCAGTGATAGTCGGGCGGGCGGAGATACGCAGTATTTT.

This clonotype has at least ten counts. This chain links TRBV20-1 with TRBJ2-5; the D call may be TRBD1 or TRBD2 (5 bases each). CDR1 is DFQATT and CDR2 is SNEGSKA in the germline V gene (reference sequence). Between the trimmed V and J ends, which lost 5 bases and 2 bases, there was a span of 12 bases. This CDR3 spans 13 amino acids. CDR3 sequence (DNA): TGCAGTGCTCCTGGGACGATGCAAGAGACCCAGTACTTC. It yields the protein CSAPGTMQETQYF.

This clonotype was counted only a few times. The genes are TRBV5-1 and TRBJ2-7; D remains unclear. Germline V gene sequence: CDR1 SGHRS, CDR2 YFSETQ. The germline V and J ends were trimmed by 4 bases and 12 bases, with 20 bases remaining between them. This CDR3 comprises 13 residues. The chain's CDR3 is CASSPDSSNYPYF. CDR3 bases: TGCGCCAGCAGCCCCGACTCGTCGAATTACCCGTACTTC.

This clonotype was observed at least ten times. The chain couples TRBV4-2 to TRBJ2-6; D not resolved. V lost 0 bases, J lost 0 bases, and 6 bases lay in between. The CDR3 length is 16 residues. Germline V lookup: CDR1 LGHNA, CDR2 YNFKEQ. CDR3 residues: CASSQDTGSGANVLTF. CDR3 nucleotide sequence: TGTGCCAGCAGCCAAGATACGGGCTCTGGGGCCAACGTCCTGACTTTC.

This clonotype was observed at least ten times. This chain connects TRBV5-1 to TRBJ2-7; TRBD1 is a possible D gene (6 bases). V was trimmed by 4 bases and J by 6 bases, leaving 17 bases between them. This CDR3 has 14 residues. The germline V gene has CDR1 SGHRS and CDR2 YFSETQ. CDR3 sequence (DNA): TGCGCCAGCAGCCCCGACAGGCGCCTAGGCGAGCAGTACTTC. Amino acids: CASSPDRRLGEQYF.

This clonotype was found many times. The genes are TRBV5-1 and TRBJ2-7, with TRBD2 matching 7 bases. The length of the CDR3 is 12 residues. Looked up from germline, CDR1 is SGHRS and CDR2 is YFSETQ. The trim removed 3 bases at V and 5 bases at J, leaving 2 bases unmatched. The CDR3 bases are TGCGCCAGCAGCTCCGGACTAGACGAGCAGTACTTC. Protein sequence: CASSSGLDEQYF.